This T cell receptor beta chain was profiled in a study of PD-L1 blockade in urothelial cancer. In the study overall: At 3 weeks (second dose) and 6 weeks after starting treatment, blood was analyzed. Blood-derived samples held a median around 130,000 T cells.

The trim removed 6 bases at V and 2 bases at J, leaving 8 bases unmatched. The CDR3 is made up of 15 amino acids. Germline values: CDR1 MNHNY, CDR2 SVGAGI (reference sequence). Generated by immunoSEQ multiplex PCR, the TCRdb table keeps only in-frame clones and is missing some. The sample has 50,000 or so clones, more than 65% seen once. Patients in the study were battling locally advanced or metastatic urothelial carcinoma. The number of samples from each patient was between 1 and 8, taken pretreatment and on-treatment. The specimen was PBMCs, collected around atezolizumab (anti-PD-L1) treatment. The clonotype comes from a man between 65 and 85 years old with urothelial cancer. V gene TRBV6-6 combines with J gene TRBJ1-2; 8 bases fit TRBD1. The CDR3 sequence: CASRQDRAANYGYTF. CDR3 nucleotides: TGTGCCAGCAGACAGGACAGGGCGGCGAACTATGGCTACACCTTC.